Listed below are T cell receptor beta chains from one sample, sequenced in a study of CD8+ T cells in alopecia areata. This table comes from immunoSEQ multiplex PCR, and its TCRdb copy is limited to in-frame clones, with some not included. In the table there are about 200,000 clones, 50% to 60% of which are singletons. Sequenced material: CD4+ T cells sorted from blood, taken at week 4, from a patient treated with tofacitinib. These receptors originate from a human donor with alopecia areata. Each CDR3 is given with its conserved first and last residue. A D gene is named only where the DNA matches it firmly. For some rows the clone size is stated as once, few or many, or as a class when expanded; others skip it.

j_call v_call d_call clone_size cdr3_length cdr3_aa cdr3_nt
TRBJ2-7 TRBV6-5 NA NA 15 CASSYRVLGPYEQYF TGTGCCAGCAGTTATAGGGTATTAGGGCCCTACGAGCAGTACTTC
TRBJ1-4 TRBV15 NA few 16 CATSRSTGSTNEKLFF TGTGCCACCAGCAGATCGACAGGTTCAACTAATGAAAAACTGTTTTTT
TRBJ1-2 TRBV5-6 NA NA 14 CASSLDGSNYGYTF TGTGCCAGCAGCCTGGACGGATCTAACTATGGCTACACCTTC
TRBJ1-5 TRBV5-1 NA NA 15 CASSLTGLGDQPQHF TGCGCCAGCAGCTTAACAGGGTTGGGGGATCAGCCCCAGCATTTT
TRBJ1-1 TRBV5-6 TRBD1 once 14 CASSPRDRDTEAFF TGTGCCAGCAGCCCAAGGGACAGGGACACTGAAGCTTTCTTT
TRBJ2-5 TRBV29-1 TRBD1 NA 12 CSVGGQGETQYF TGCAGCGTTGGGGGACAGGGTGAGACCCAGTACTTC
TRBJ1-5 TRBV5-4 NA NA 14 CASSLVGSNQPQHF TGTGCCAGCAGCTTGGTGGGCAGCAATCAGCCCCAGCATTTT
TRBJ2-6 TRBV28 TRBD2 NA 16 CASRIAGNSGANVLTF TGTGCCAGTCGCATAGCGGGGAACTCTGGGGCCAACGTCCTGACTTTC
TRBJ1-1 TRBV29-1 NA NA 13 CSGLAVGGTEAFF TGCAGCGGGCTAGCGGTGGGCGGCACTGAAGCTTTCTTT
TRBJ2-6 TRBV29-1 NA NA 13 CSVQDSGANVLTF TGCAGCGTTCAAGACTCTGGGGCCAACGTCCTGACTTTC
TRBJ1-1 TRBV27 TRBD1 NA 12 CASGQGNTEAFF TGTGCCAGCGGACAGGGGAACACTGAAGCTTTCTTT
TRBJ1-5 TRBV30 NA NA 12 CAWNRENQPQHF TGTGCCTGGAACCGGGAAAATCAGCCCCAGCATTTT
TRBJ1-6 TRBV18 NA NA 15 CASSPVPVPNSPLHF TGTGCCAGCTCACCTGTACCGGTCCCAAATTCACCCCTCCACTTT
TRBJ2-7 TRBV7-2 NA once 16 CASSSRRGTGYYEQYF TGTGCCAGCAGCTCCAGGAGAGGTACAGGGTACTACGAGCAGTACTTC
TRBJ1-5 TRBV29-1 TRBD1 NA 12 CSVTTGVEPQHF TGCAGCGTTACAACAGGGGTTGAACCCCAGCATTTT
TRBJ1-2 TRBV27 NA few 13 CASSPQVPYGYTF TGTGCCAGCAGTCCACAGGTTCCTTATGGCTACACCTTC
TRBJ1-1 TRBV30 NA NA 11 CAWITSYEAFF TGTGCCTGGATCACTTCTTATGAGGCTTTCTTT
TRBJ2-7 TRBV30 TRBD2 few 15 CAWTTGGTSFHEQYF TGTGCCTGGACCACCGGGGGGACTAGCTTCCACGAGCAGTACTTC
TRBJ1-2 TRBV25-1 NA NA 13 CASRHATNYGYTF TGTGCCAGCCGACACGCAACTAACTATGGCTACACCTTC
TRBJ2-7 TRBV7-2 TRBD1 NA 14 CASSKRDSSYEQYF TGTGCCAGCAGCAAACGGGACAGCTCCTACGAGCAGTACTTC
TRBJ1-2 TRBV30 NA NA 16 CAWSGRGSSTPYGYTF TGTGCCTGGAGCGGAAGGGGATCTTCGACACCCTATGGCTACACCTTC
TRBJ1-5 TRBV30 TRBD1 once 13 CACLQGGNQPQHF TGTGCCTGCTTACAGGGGGGCAATCAGCCCCAGCATTTT
TRBJ1-5 TRBV28 NA NA 13 CASSYSSGTGGNF TGTGCCAGCAGTTATTCATCCGGGACGGGCGGGAATTTT
TRBJ1-5 TRBV28 NA few 12 CASRPENQPQHF TGTGCCAGCAGACCAGAAAATCAGCCCCAGCATTTT
TRBJ2-5 TRBV7-2 TRBD1 few 13 CASSTGQQETQYF TGTGCCAGCAGCACGGGACAGCAAGAGACCCAGTACTTC
TRBJ1-1 TRBV28 TRBD1 few 13 CASSFTGDTEAFF TGTGCCAGCAGTTTCACAGGGGACACTGAAGCTTTCTTT
TRBJ2-3 TRBV11-2 NA few 12 CASSSWTGTQYF TGTGCCAGCAGCTCTTGGACTGGTACGCAGTATTTT
TRBJ2-1 TRBV7-2 NA NA 15 CASSLIQGHNNEQFF TGTGCCAGCAGCTTAATACAGGGTCACAACAATGAGCAGTTCTTC
TRBJ1-1 TRBV29-1 NA once 14 CSVLVWVANTEAFF TGCAGCGTTCTAGTGTGGGTTGCGAACACTGAAGCTTTCTTT
TRBJ2-5 TRBV7-2 NA NA 13 CASSLHGEETQYF TGTGCCAGCAGCTTGCACGGCGAAGAGACCCAGTACTTC
TRBJ2-7 TRBV4-2 NA NA 15 CASSQGEEKVYEQYF TGTGCCAGCAGCCAAGGTGAGGAAAAAGTCTACGAGCAGTACTTC
TRBJ2-5 TRBV7-3 TRBD2 few 15 CASSLSGGAAETQYF TGTGCCAGCAGCCTAAGCGGGGGGGCCGCAGAGACCCAGTACTTC
TRBJ2-5 TRBV4-1 TRBD1 NA 18 CASSQGASGTGSQETQYF TGCGCCAGCAGCCAAGGAGCATCCGGGACAGGATCACAAGAGACCCAGTACTTC
TRBJ1-2 TRBV27 NA NA 13 CASSRGAIYGYTF TGTGCCAGCAGTAGGGGGGCGATCTATGGCTACACCTTC
TRBJ2-7 TRBV7-9 TRBD1 few 15 CASTPPPGGSYEQYF TGTGCCAGCACCCCTCCGCCAGGGGGTTCCTACGAGCAGTACTTC
TRBJ1-1 TRBV29-1 TRBD1 NA 15 CSAGTMTGLNTEAFF TGCAGCGCCGGAACTATGACAGGGTTAAACACTGAAGCTTTCTTT
TRBJ1-2 TRBV6-5 NA NA 14 CASSSTQEHYGYTF TGTGCCAGCAGTTCCACTCAGGAGCATTATGGCTACACCTTC
TRBJ1-5 TRBV4-1 NA NA 14 CASSQAPYNQPQHF TGCGCCAGCAGCCAAGCACCCTACAATCAGCCCCAGCATTTT
TRBJ1-1 TRBV30 NA NA 13 CAWRIVLNTEAFF TGTGCCTGGAGAATTGTTCTGAACACTGAAGCTTTCTTT
TRBJ1-2 TRBV2 NA NA 14 CASMMDGSSYGYTF TGTGCCAGCATGATGGACGGCAGCTCCTATGGCTACACCTTC
TRBJ1-2 TRBV6-5 NA NA 12 CASSQPNYGYTF TGTGCCAGCAGTCAGCCAAACTATGGCTACACCTTC
TRBJ2-7 TRBV29-1 TRBD1 NA 17 CSVGLVSATGGRDEQYF TGCAGCGTTGGCCTGGTTTCCGCGACAGGGGGCAGGGACGAGCAGTACTTC
TRBJ1-5 TRBV30 NA NA 14 CAWARGRPNQPQHF TGTGCCTGGGCCAGGGGCCGCCCGAATCAGCCCCAGCATTTT